Below, 4 T cell receptor beta chains from the same sample are listed, as sequenced in a study of control samples from healthy donors and cancer patients. This table comes from immunoSEQ multiplex PCR, and its TCRdb copy is limited to in-frame clones, with some not included. The sample records around 100,000 clones, roughly 91% being singletons. Sequenced: blood. These receptors were taken from a man aged 30 to 45 in good health.

The chain uses TRBV28 and TRBJ2-5; D might be TRBD1 (8 bases). The CDR3 sequence is 14 residues long. Looked up from germline, CDR1 is MDHEN and CDR2 is SYDVKM. Trimming removed 6 bases from V and 5 bases from J, with 16 bases in between. In DNA form, the CDR3 reads TGTGCCAGCAGACCCACAGGGGGAGGGGAGACCCAGTACTTC. Translation gives CASRPTGGGETQYF.

V and J are TRBV5-1 and TRBJ1-2, with 11 bases that match TRBD1. This CDR3 contains 18 residues. After removal of 3 bases from V and 7 bases from J, the junction contained 17 bases not matched to a gene. Germline V gene lookup returns CDR1 SGHRS and CDR2 YFSETQ. DNA for the CDR3: TGCGCCAGCAGCTCCACGGGAATCCCGGGACAGGGGGGCAGTGGCTACACCTTC. Translation gives CASSSTGIPGQGGSGYTF.

The rearrangement links TRBV4-1 to TRBJ2-4; D is uncertain. There are 14 residues in the CDR3. Germline CDR1 MGHRA, CDR2 YSYEKL. V was pared by 1 base and J by 12 bases, with 16 bases between. Here the CDR3 DNA reads TGCGCCAGCAGCCAAGTAATGGGCGAGTCCCGTCAGTACTTC. It specifies CASSQVMGESRQYF.

The chain couples TRBV7-8 to TRBJ2-2; D is ambiguous. CDR3 length: 16 residues. Germline loops: CDR1 SGHVS, CDR2 FQNEAQ. The V end lost 1 base, the J end lost 3 bases, and 12 bases lay between the germline ends. The CDR3 DNA follows: TGTGCCAGCAGCTTAGTAGGGCTGACTGACACCGGGGAGCTGTTTTTT. Protein product: CASSLVGLTDTGELFF.